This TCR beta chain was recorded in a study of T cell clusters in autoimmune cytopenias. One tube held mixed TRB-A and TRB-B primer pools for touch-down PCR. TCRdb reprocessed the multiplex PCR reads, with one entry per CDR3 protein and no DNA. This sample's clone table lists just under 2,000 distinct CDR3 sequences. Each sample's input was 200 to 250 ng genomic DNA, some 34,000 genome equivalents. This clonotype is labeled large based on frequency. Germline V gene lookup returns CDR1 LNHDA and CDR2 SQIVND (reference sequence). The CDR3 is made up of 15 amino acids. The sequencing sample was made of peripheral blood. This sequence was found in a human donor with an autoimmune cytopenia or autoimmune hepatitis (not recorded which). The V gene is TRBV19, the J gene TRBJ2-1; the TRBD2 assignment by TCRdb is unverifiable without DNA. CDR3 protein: CASSPLAPGAHEQFF.